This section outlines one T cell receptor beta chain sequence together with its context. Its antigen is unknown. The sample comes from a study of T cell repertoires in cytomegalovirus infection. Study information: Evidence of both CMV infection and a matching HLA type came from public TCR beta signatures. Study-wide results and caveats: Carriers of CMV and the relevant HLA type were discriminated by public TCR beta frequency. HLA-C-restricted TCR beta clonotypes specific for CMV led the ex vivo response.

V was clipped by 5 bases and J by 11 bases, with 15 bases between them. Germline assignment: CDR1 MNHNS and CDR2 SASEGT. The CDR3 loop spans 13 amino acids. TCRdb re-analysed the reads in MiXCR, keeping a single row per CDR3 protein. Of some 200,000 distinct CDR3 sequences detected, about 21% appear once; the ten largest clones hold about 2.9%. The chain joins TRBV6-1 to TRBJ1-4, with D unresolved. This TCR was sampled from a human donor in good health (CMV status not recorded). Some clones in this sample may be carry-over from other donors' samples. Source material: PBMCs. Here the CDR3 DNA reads TGTGCCAGCAGTTACTGGCCCTTACAGAAACTGTTTTTT. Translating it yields CASSYWPLQKLFF.